One and the same sample provided the 5 T cell receptor beta chains below, sequenced in a study of blood T cells in healthy people across ages. A sample-barcoded 5' primer and a J-beta primer mix were used in a second PCR of roughly 7 to 12 cycles. TCRdb reprocessed the 5' RACE reads via MiXCR and lists one record per CDR3 protein. This sample has more than 650,000 distinct CDR3 sequences, with under 30% found just once. Separately, the same data were catalogued under a study of T cells of mothers and their children.

The sequencing sample was made of blood. Receptors were obtained from a boy between 10 and 17 years old in good health.

The chain employs TRBV10-2 and TRBJ2-5, with D possibly matching TRBD1 (6 bases). From germline, CDR1 is WSHSY and CDR2 SAAADI. The CDR3 runs to 14 residues. Trimming removed 6 bases at V and 0 bases at J, with 11 bases between. CDR3 sequence (DNA): TGCGCCAGCAGGGCAGGGGCAGACCAAGAGACCCAGTACTTC. This encodes CASRAGADQETQYF.

The V gene is TRBV6-5, the J gene TRBJ2-5; TRBD1 is a possible D gene (6 bases). Trimming cost V 6 bases and J 0 bases, with 8 bases left between them. Germline assignment: CDR1 MNHEY and CDR2 SVGAGI. This CDR3 contains 13 residues. CDR3 bases: TGTGCCAGCAGAGACAGGTACCAAGAGACCCAGTACTTC. Its translation is CASRDRYQETQYF.

This clonotype was recorded a few times. The chain links TRBV5-1 to TRBJ1-3; D may be TRBD1 (5 bases). The germline CDR1 and CDR2 sequences are SGHRS and YFSETQ. The CDR3 extends over 16 amino acids. V was pared by 3 bases and J by 0 bases, with 13 bases between. DNA for the CDR3: TGCGCCAGCAGCTCACCCGGGACGGTCTCTGGAAACACCATATATTTT. Protein sequence: CASSSPGTVSGNTIYF.

The chain uses TRBV11-1 and TRBJ2-5; maybe TRBD2 (5 bases). The end of the DNA aligns better with TRBJ2-7, so the J call may be wrong. Looked up from germline, CDR1 is SGHAT and CDR2 is FQDESV (reference sequence). The CDR3 extends over 14 amino acids. The CDR3 here is CASSLQNGGGEQYF. The DNA of the CDR3 is TGTGCCAGCAGCTTACAGAACGGAGGCGGCGAGCAGTACTTC.

This sequence joins TRBV30 and TRBJ1-3, with no clear D. V lost 3 bases, J lost 7 bases, and 7 bases lay in between. The CDR3 is made up of 11 amino acids. CDR1 GTSNPN and CDR2 SVGIG come from the germline V gene (reference sequence). The CDR3 loop reads CAWRTGNTIYF. The CDR3, as DNA: TGTGCCTGGAGGACCGGGAACACCATATATTTT.